The clone carrying this T cell receptor beta chain has a handful of counts. The source of the sample is a study of blood T cell repertoires in COVID-19. From germline, CDR1 is SGHTA and CDR2 FQGNSA. CDR3 length: 14 residues. Trimming cost V 1 base and J 5 bases; bases outside gene matches: 1. The repertoire was sequenced with immunoSEQ multiplex PCR; TCRdb's copy has only in-frame clones and lacks some. The sample consists of over 20,000 clones, 82% of them appearing once. The sample consisted of peripheral blood. This receptor was taken from a human donor in a cohort sampled during active COVID-19. This chain uses TRBV7-2 with TRBJ1-5; 8 nucleotides match TRBD1. In DNA, the CDR3 is TGTGCCAGCAGCTTAGGACAGGGGTATCAGCCCCAGCATTTT. Amino acids: CASSLGQGYQPQHF.